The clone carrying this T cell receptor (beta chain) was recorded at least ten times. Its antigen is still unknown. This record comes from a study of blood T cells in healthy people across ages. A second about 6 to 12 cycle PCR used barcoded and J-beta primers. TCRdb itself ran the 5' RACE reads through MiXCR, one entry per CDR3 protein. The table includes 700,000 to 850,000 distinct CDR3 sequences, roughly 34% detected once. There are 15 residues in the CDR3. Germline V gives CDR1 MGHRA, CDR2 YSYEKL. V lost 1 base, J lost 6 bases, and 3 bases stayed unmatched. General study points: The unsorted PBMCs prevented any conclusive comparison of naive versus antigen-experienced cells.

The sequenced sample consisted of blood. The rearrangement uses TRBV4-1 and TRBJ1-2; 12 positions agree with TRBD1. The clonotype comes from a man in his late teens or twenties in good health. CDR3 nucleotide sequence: TGCGCCAGCAGCCAAGCCGGGACAGGGGGCGATGGCTACACCTTC. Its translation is CASSQAGTGGDGYTF.